A selection of T cell receptor beta chains follows, all from one sample in a study of identifying expanded T cells in peripheral blood. Produced via immunoSEQ multiplex PCR; TCRdb's table is partial and in-frame only. In the table there are fewer than 130,000 clones, about 89% of which are singletons. Sequencing input: blood. The receptors here all came from a person between 18 and 69 years old in good health. Each CDR3 is given with its conserved first and last residue.

v_gene	j_gene	CDR3aa
TRBV13	TRBJ2-3	CASSIAGVVGDTQYF
TRBV5-8	TRBJ2-3	CASLGTGMTDTQYF
TRBV20-1	TRBJ1-1	CSADGNTEAFF
TRBV5-6	TRBJ2-1	CASSLVGAGYYNEQFF
TRBV9	TRBJ1-1	CASSTRGTNTEAFF
TRBV28	-	CASRFSGTLYEQYF
TRBV4-1	TRBJ1-2	CASSQDQYEGGADGYTF
TRBV27	TRBJ1-2	CASSFLGQGSFGYTF
TRBV19	TRBJ1-5	CASSFGSGRGYSNQPQHF
TRBV4-1	TRBJ2-5	CASSQVRTGLQETQYF
TRBV5-6	TRBJ2-2	CASSSRPAGELFF
TRBV2	TRBJ1-2	CASLPDGEANYGYTF
TRBV18	TRBJ2-1	CASSPTGAYNEQFF
TRBV7-9	TRBJ2-1	CASSYPDRNNEQFF
TRBV6-5	TRBJ1-2	CASSYFGTGGGYTF
TRBV11-3	TRBJ2-1	CASSLDRGEEQFF
TRBV7-2	TRBJ2-1	CASSLGTENEQFF
TRBV6-5	TRBJ2-2	CASSLGQGLFF
TRBV5-5	TRBJ2-7	CASSTSPGFTYEQYF
TRBV7-9	TRBJ1-1	CASSLGELNTEAFF
TRBV28	TRBJ2-2	CASKAGRNTGELFF
TRBV4-3	TRBJ2-5	CASSQVYRPQETQYF
TRBV5-1	TRBJ1-5	CASRTGVNQPQHF
TRBV6-4	TRBJ1-2	CASSFDRDSNYGYTF
TRBV19	TRBJ1-2	CASRPRGGGYTF
TRBV19	TRBJ1-1	CASSSGLTGTGGWNTEAFF
TRBV6-5	TRBJ1-4	CASSYLGGSDEKLFF
TRBV7-6	TRBJ2-1	CASSLGGYEQFF
TRBV2	TRBJ2-5	CASNRAGQETQYF
TRBV6-6	TRBJ1-2	CASSYSGRVGYGYTF
TRBV5-1	TRBJ2-5	CASSSTDFQETQYF
TRBV5-4	TRBJ1-2	CASSLDSLAHYGYTF
TRBV5-6	TRBJ2-3	CASSLVYGSTQYF
TRBV6-5	TRBJ1-1	CASSYSNRGDTEAFF
TRBV2	TRBJ1-2	CASRDRRDPRGGYTF
TRBV19	TRBJ1-6	CASSMGLWGISPLHF
TRBV6-1	TRBJ1-2	CASSGRGNYGYTF
TRBV6-5	-	CASSSVYRVGEQYF
TRBV4-3	TRBJ1-6	CASSPTYNSPLHF
TRBV7-9	TRBJ1-6	CASSLDIYGSPLHF
TRBV7-2	TRBJ2-5	CASSLAGREGETQYF
TRBV7-9	TRBJ1-1	CASSPSPGDDTEAFF
TRBV10-3	TRBJ1-1	CAISGTQGRTEAFF
TRBV10-3	TRBJ1-5	CAIKLGEGQPQHF
TRBV5-8	TRBJ2-7	CASSLSLETSYEQYF
TRBV18	TRBJ1-3	CASSPNRGGNTIYF
TRBV7-2	TRBJ1-1	CASSFVGGTEAFF
TRBV7-2	TRBJ1-3	CASSLTGLGGNTIYF
TRBV28	TRBJ1-1	CACIPGQVYTEAFF
TRBV25-1	TRBJ2-5	CASSESIASETQYF
TRBV5-5	TRBJ2-7	CASSLPGNGEQYF
TRBV4-1	TRBJ1-1	CASSQDSGPRMNTEAFF
TRBV6-6	TRBJ1-1	CASSYSGRLDFF
TRBV7-9	TRBJ1-2	CASSLLGGNYGYTF
TRBV7-2	TRBJ2-5	CASSSGTRETQYF
TRBV11-2	TRBJ2-1	CASSFPARGAFLDEQFF
TRBV6-5	TRBJ1-6	CASSYAGLRGSPLHF
TRBV30	TRBJ1-6	CAWAGQLSTLHF
TRBV7-6	TRBJ2-5	CASSLAYRGHQETQYF